This T cell receptor (beta chain) was sequenced in a study of CD8 T cells in Susac syndrome. A quantity of about 0.45 to 1 ug RNA underwent reverse transcription using random hexamers. A single record per CDR3 protein comes from TCRdb applying MiXCR to the immunoSEQ multiplex PCR reads. The repertoire holds about 300,000 distinct CDR3 sequences, with approximately 90% as singletons. Trimming removed 5 bases at V and 8 bases at J, with 19 bases between. The CDR3 consists of 14 residues. The sequenced target, TCR beta, came from blood CD8+ and CD4+ T cells. The sequence was obtained from a human donor with multiple sclerosis. Sequenced material: CD8+ T cells from PBMCs. The genes are TRBV12-3 or TRBV12-4 and TRBJ2-7; D uncertain. CDR3 loop: CASSPRSRLEQQYF. The CDR3 DNA is TGTGCCAGCAGTCCTCGTAGTAGGCTGGAGCAGCAGTACTTC.